The rows below give T cell receptor beta chains drawn from one sample of a study of OX40 agonist ivuxolimab in advanced cancers. Libraries were prepared by immunoSEQ multiplex PCR; TCRdb keeps only in-frame clonotypes and omits some of them. The data show roughly 110,000 clones, about nine tenths seen once. Sequenced material: CD4+ or CD8+ T cells sorted from blood, taken in a trial of the OX40 agonist ivuxolimab. The receptors derive from an adult with an advanced solid tumor such as melanoma, head and neck, liver or kidney cancer. Both conserved end residues are part of each CDR3. D genes are given only for firm matches. Size is omitted from some rows. Given values are once, few, many or a class for expanded clones.

cdr3_nt cdr3_aa v_call clone_size d_call j_call
TGTGCCAGCAGTTTAACAGGGGAGCCCCTCCACTTT CASSLTGEPLHF TRBV28 - TRBD1 TRBJ1-6
TGTGCCAGCAGCCCCCCGGCAGGGGGAAACACCATATATTTT CASSPPAGGNTIYF TRBV9 - - TRBJ1-3
TGTGCCAGCAGCCAGACAGGAAACACTGAAGCTTTCTTT CASSQTGNTEAFF TRBV7-2 - - TRBJ1-1
TGTGCCAGCAGCTCGTACCTGGATACGCAGTATTTT CASSSYLDTQYF TRBV5-5 - - TRBJ2-3
TGTGCCAGCAGCATGGGACAGGGGCTCCAAGAGACCCAGTACTTC CASSMGQGLQETQYF TRBV5-6 - TRBD1 TRBJ2-5
TGTGCCAGCAGTCGCCGACAGGGTGGGAATGAAAAACTGTTTTTT CASSRRQGGNEKLFF TRBV2 - TRBD1 TRBJ1-4
TGTGCCAGCAGACCCCCGGGGACAGGCCCTATGAACACTGAAGCTTTCTTT CASRPPGTGPMNTEAFF TRBV2 - TRBD1 TRBJ1-1
TGTGCCAGCAGCTTGGCAGGGGGCGCGAGCTCCTACGAGCAGTACTTC CASSLAGGASSYEQYF TRBV7-2 - TRBD1 TRBJ2-7
TGTGCCAGCAGCCAGCGGGTTAACACTGAAGCTTTCTTT CASSQRVNTEAFF TRBV7-9 - - TRBJ1-1
TGCGCCAGCAGTGCGGGGGACAGGTTCAATTCACCCCTCCACTTT CASSAGDRFNSPLHF TRBV5-1 - TRBD1 TRBJ1-6
TGTGCCACCAGCAGAGATAAGGGAGGCAAATCGTCGGACTACACCTTC CATSRDKGGKSSDYTF TRBV15 - - TRBJ1-2
TGTGCCATCAGTGAGTCGTTATCAGGGAGAAACACTGAAGCTTTCTTT CAISESLSGRNTEAFF TRBV10-3 - - TRBJ1-1
TGTGCCAGCAGCGGAGGGAGCCCGGAAGCTTTCTTT CASSGGSPEAFF TRBV5-6 - - TRBJ1-1
TGTGCCAGCTCCTTGAACAGGGGGGTCGTCAATGAGCAGTTCTTC CASSLNRGVVNEQFF TRBV28 - TRBD1 TRBJ2-1
TGTGCCAGCAGCTTCATGGACTCCCTCTATGGCTACACCTTC CASSFMDSLYGYTF TRBV7-9 - - TRBJ1-2
TGTGCCAGCAGCTCTCTTCCCAACCGGGACAGGTCCGGGGAGCTGTTTTTT CASSSLPNRDRSGELFF TRBV7-3 - TRBD1 TRBJ2-2
TGTGCCAGCGGGTTGGGAGCGACAGGGGGATACGAGCAGTACTTC CASGLGATGGYEQYF TRBV6-5 - TRBD1 TRBJ2-7
TGTGCCAGCAGCTTACGGACAGGCCCTAACTATGGCTACACCTTC CASSLRTGPNYGYTF TRBV7-2 - TRBD1 TRBJ1-2
TGTGCCAGCAGCTTCCCCGACAGGGGGCTTAATTCACCCCTCCACTTT CASSFPDRGLNSPLHF TRBV7-8 once TRBD1 TRBJ1-6
TGTGCCAGCAGTTTGGTCCCTCAGACAGGGGGGGAGAACACCGGGGAGCTGTTTTTT CASSLVPQTGGENTGELFF TRBV28 - TRBD1 TRBJ2-2
TGTGCCAGCAGCCAACAGGGGTTTCGGGAGACCCAGTACTTC CASSQQGFRETQYF TRBV2 - TRBD1 TRBJ2-5
TGTGCCAGCAGTTATTACCTAGCGGGGGACAATGAGCAGTTCTTC CASSYYLAGDNEQFF TRBV6-5 - TRBD2 TRBJ2-1
TGTGCCAGCGCGACTGGTACAAACTATGGCTACACCTTC CASATGTNYGYTF TRBV6-1 - - TRBJ1-2
TGTGCCAGCAGTTTAACCCCTAAGTATGGCTACACCTTC CASSLTPKYGYTF TRBV28 - - TRBJ1-2